A single sample is the source of the 18 T cell receptor beta chains below, sequenced in a study of blood T cell repertoires in COVID-19. Sequencing was performed with immunoSEQ multiplex PCR; in TCRdb, only in-frame clones are kept and a portion is missing. The sample gives 250,000 or so clones, 70% to 85% of which show up once; approximately 3.2% is in the top ten. The specimen was peripheral blood. The source of these receptors is a woman over 75 with acute or convalescent COVID-19.

This sequence joins TRBV2 and TRBJ2-7; 9 positions agree with TRBD2. Germline CDR1 reads SNHLY; CDR2 reads FYNNEI. This CDR3 has 15 amino acids. V shed 6 bases, J shed 2 bases, and the junction held 8 bases outside the gene matches. The DNA for the CDR3 is TGTGCCAGCAGCACCAATAGCGGGGGTGCCTACGAGCAGTACTTC. It codes for CASSTNSGGAYEQYF.

V is TRBV9 and J is TRBJ2-1, with TRBD1 matching 7 bases. V lost 4 bases and J lost 5; bases outside the gene matches: 12. There are 16 residues in the CDR3. The germline V gene has CDR1 SGDLS and CDR2 YYNGEE. The CDR3 sequence: CASSSPTGAFNNEQFF. DNA for the CDR3: TGTGCCAGCAGCTCCCCCACAGGGGCATTTAACAATGAGCAGTTCTTC.

The V gene is TRBV29-1, the J gene TRBJ1-1; 8 nucleotides line up with TRBD1. The V segment lost 5 bases and the J segment 7 bases; nucleotides outside the gene matches: 6. The CDR3 sequence is 12 residues long. Germline CDR1 and CDR2: SQVTM and ANQGSEA. CDR3 coding DNA: TGCAGCGTTCTCAAGGACAGGGATGAAGCTTTCTTT. Translated: CSVLKDRDEAFF.

The chain combines TRBV11-2 with TRBJ2-3, with 8 positions matching TRBD2. V gave up 5 bases and J gave up 5 bases; unmatched junction bases: 9. The CDR3 loop spans 15 amino acids. CDR1 is SGHAT and CDR2 is FQNNGV in the germline V gene. In DNA form, the CDR3 reads TGTGCCAGCAGCCGAAGAGGACTAGCCTTAGATACGCAGTATTTT. Its protein product is CASSRRGLALDTQYF.

The rearrangement joins TRBV5-1 to TRBJ2-6; TRBD1 is a possible D gene (5 bases). The V gene's germline CDR1 is SGHRS and CDR2 YFSETQ. Trimming cost V 4 bases and J 0 bases, with 14 bases left between them. CDR3 length equals 17 residues. As DNA, the CDR3 is TGCGCCAGCAGCCCAACGACAGCTCGCTCTGGGGCCAACGTCCTGACTTTC. Its translation is CASSPTTARSGANVLTF.

The gene calls are TRBV3-1 (or the pseudogene TRBV3-2) and TRBJ1-1; TRBD1 aligns across 9 bases. V gave up 9 bases and J gave up 3 bases; unmatched junction bases: 2. CDR1 and CDR2 from the germline V gene are LGHDT and YNNKEL (reference sequence). The CDR3 has 12 amino acids. CDR3 amino acids: CASRTGDTEAFF. In nucleotides, the CDR3 is TGTGCCAGTCGGACAGGGGACACTGAAGCTTTCTTT.

This chain joins TRBV11-1 and TRBJ2-1; TRBD1 aligns across 9 bases. The CDR3 has 16 residues. V lost 2 bases to trimming and J lost 7 bases; unmatched junction nucleotides: 9. The germline V gene has CDR1 SGHAT and CDR2 FQDESV (reference sequence). The CDR3, as DNA: TGTGCCAGCAGCTTAAATGCACAGGGGGCTCGGAATGAGCAGTTCTTC. Translating gives CASSLNAQGARNEQFF. Using reference TRBV11-1 and TRBJ2-1 for the parts outside the CDR3, the full variable domain is EAEVAQSPRYKITEKSQAVAFWCDPISGHATLYWYRQILGQGPELLVQFQDESVVDDSQLPKDRFSAERLKGVDSTLKIQPAELGDSAMYLCASSLNAQGARNEQFFGPGTRLTVL.

The gene calls are TRBV27 and TRBJ2-5; weak D call: TRBD1 (5 bases). Germline V gene sequence: CDR1 MNHEY, CDR2 SMNVEV (reference sequence). With 5 bases removed from V and 2 bases from J, the gap between germline ends came to 12 bases. The CDR3 is 14 amino acids. The CDR3 region is CASSPWTTQETQYF. The DNA for the CDR3 is TGTGCCAGCAGTCCCTGGACAACTCAAGAGACCCAGTACTTC.

About this clone itself: Other DNA sequences within the sample encode an identical CDR3. This rearrangement joins TRBV7-2 to TRBJ2-7, with D possibly matching TRBD2 (7 bases). Germline lookup yields CDR1 SGHTA and CDR2 FQGNSA. Trimming took 1 base from V and 2 from J, leaving 12 bases between them. There are 15 residues in the CDR3. The CDR3 loop is CASSLVGGGAYEQYF. The CDR3 nucleotides read TGTGCCAGCAGCTTAGTAGGAGGGGGGGCCTACGAGCAGTACTTC.

This clone was observed once. This rearrangement joins TRBV11-2 to TRBJ1-2, with D perhaps TRBD1 (5 bases). This CDR3 has 13 residues. Germline CDR1 and CDR2: SGHAT and FQNNGV. V was clipped by 3 bases and J by 3 bases, with 8 bases between them. The CDR3 DNA reads TGTGCCAGCAGCTTGGGGCTTTACTATGGCTACACCTTC. This sequence encodes CASSLGLYYGYTF.

The genes are TRBV5-1 and TRBJ2-1; D may be TRBD2 (6 bases). The germline V and J ends were trimmed by 0 bases and 6 bases, with 13 bases remaining between them. CDR3 size: 15 residues. The germline gives CDR1 SGHRS, CDR2 YFSETQ. The CDR3 region has the DNA TGCGCCAGCAGCTTGGATAGTAGCGGACTCAATGAGCAGTTCTTC. This translates into CASSLDSSGLNEQFF.

This clone was observed once. This sequence joins TRBV4-3 and TRBJ2-1; 7 bases are a match to TRBD1. There are 15 residues in the CDR3. Germline V gives CDR1 LGHNA, CDR2 YSLEER. V trimming: 4 bases; J trimming: 14 bases; junction bases outside the gene matches: 17. CDR3 nucleotides: TGCGCCAGCAGCCCCGAGGGGGCGCGGGCGAACGCTGAGTTCTTC. This encodes CASSPEGARANAEFF.

The chain joins TRBV3-1 (or the pseudogene TRBV3-2) to TRBJ1-4; D call uncertain. The CDR3 loop spans 13 amino acids. V shed 2 bases and J shed 2 bases, with 3 bases lying between them. Germline CDR1 LGHDT, CDR2 YNNKEL (reference sequence). The CDR3 loop is CASSQHTNEKLFF. The CDR3 nucleotides are TGTGCCAGCAGCCAACATACTAATGAAAAACTGTTTTTT.

The V and J genes are TRBV4-1 and TRBJ1-6; D is possibly TRBD1 (5 bases). There are 16 residues in the CDR3. The germline V and J ends were trimmed by 4 bases and 8 bases, with 18 bases remaining between them. Looked up from germline, CDR1 is MGHRA and CDR2 is YSYEKL. CDR3 sequence reads: CASSLRTQGSDSPLHF. For the CDR3, the DNA is TGCGCCAGCAGCCTAAGAACCCAGGGCAGTGATTCACCCCTCCACTTT.

The gene calls are TRBV21-1 and TRBJ1-1; the table's TRBD1 call for D was not verified on the DNA. TRBV21-1 is a known pseudogene. The length of the CDR3 is 20 residues. The CDR3 coding sequence is TGTGCCAGCAGCAAACTCCCCTTGGGTCAGGGGGTGAGGGCGAACACTGAAGCTTTCTTT. Its protein product is CASSKLPLGQGVRANTEAFF.

The J gene is TRBJ2-6, the V gene TRBV19; maybe TRBD1 (7 bases). The germline V gene encodes CDR1 LNHDA and CDR2 SQIVND (reference sequence). This CDR3 has 18 amino acids. The ends were cut back, 4 bases at V and 0 bases at J, with 16 bases in the middle. As DNA, the CDR3 is TGTGCCAGTAGTAAGACGCGGGACAGCTACTCTGGGGCCAACGTCCTGACTTTC. Encoded protein: CASSKTRDSYSGANVLTF. The full variable domain, in which reference TRBV19 and TRBJ2-6 provide the parts outside the CDR3, is DGGITQSPKYLFRKEGQNVTLSCEQNLNHDAMYWYRQDPGQGLRLIYYSQIVNDFQKGDIAEGYSVSREKKESFPLTVTSAQKNPTAFYLCASSKTRDSYSGANVLTFGAGSRLTVL.

CDR3 DNA sequence: TGTGCCAGCAGCCAAGCCGGGACAGGTACCGGGGAGCTGTTTTTT. This codes for CASSQAGTGTGELFF. The V call is TRBV3-1 (or the pseudogene TRBV3-2), the J call TRBJ2-2, with 8 positions matching TRBD1. Germline CDR1 reads LGHDT; CDR2 reads YNNKEL (reference sequence). This CDR3 has 15 residues. Trimming removed 1 base from V and 5 bases from J; junction bases left unmatched: 3.

V and J are TRBV6-5 and TRBJ1-2, with TRBD1 matching 10 bases. Germline CDR1 MNHEY, CDR2 SVGAGI. J gave up 4 bases and V 5 bases, and 7 bases lay outside the gene matches. The CDR3 is made up of 15 amino acids. CDR3 sequence (DNA): TGTGCCAGCAGTAACCGGGACAGGGGTGGCTATGGCTACACCTTC. This encodes CASSNRDRGGYGYTF.